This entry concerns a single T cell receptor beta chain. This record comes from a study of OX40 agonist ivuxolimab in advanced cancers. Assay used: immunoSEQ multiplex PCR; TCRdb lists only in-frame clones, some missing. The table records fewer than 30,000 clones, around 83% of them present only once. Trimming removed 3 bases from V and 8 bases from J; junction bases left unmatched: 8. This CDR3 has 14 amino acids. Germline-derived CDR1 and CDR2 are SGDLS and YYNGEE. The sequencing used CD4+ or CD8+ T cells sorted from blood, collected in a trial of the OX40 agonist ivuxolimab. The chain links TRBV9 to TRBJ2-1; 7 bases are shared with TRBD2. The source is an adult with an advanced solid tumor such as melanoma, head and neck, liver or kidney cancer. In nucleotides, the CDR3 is TGTGCCAGCAGCGCGGGGGAGGGGCGGGATGAGCAGTTCTTC. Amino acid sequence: CASSAGEGRDEQFF.